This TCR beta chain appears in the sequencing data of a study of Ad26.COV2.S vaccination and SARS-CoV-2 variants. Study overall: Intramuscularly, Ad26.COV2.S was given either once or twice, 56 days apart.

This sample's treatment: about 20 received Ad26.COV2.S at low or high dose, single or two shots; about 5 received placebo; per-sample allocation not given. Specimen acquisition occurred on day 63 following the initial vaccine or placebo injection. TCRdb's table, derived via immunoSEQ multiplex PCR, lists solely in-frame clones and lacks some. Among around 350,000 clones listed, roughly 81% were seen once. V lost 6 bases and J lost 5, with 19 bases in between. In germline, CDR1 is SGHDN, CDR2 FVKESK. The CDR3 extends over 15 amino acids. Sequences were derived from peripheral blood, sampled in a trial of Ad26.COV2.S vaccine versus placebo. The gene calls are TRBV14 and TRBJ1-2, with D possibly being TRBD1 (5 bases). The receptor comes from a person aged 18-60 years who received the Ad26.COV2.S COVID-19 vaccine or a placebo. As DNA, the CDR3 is TGTGCCAGCAGACGCACAGGTGGATTGGGATATGGCTACACCTTC. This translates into CASRRTGGLGYGYTF.